Detailed here is one T cell receptor beta chain. Its ends do not fully match the called genes, so a read error is possible. CDR3 length: 18 residues. Germline V gene data show CDR1 as MNHEY and CDR2 as SMNVEV (reference sequence). These data are taken from a study of blood T cell repertoires in COVID-19. Study at large: T cells, B-cell-depleted T cells, or PBMCs supplied cDNA or gDNA.

The repertoire was sequenced with immunoSEQ multiplex PCR; TCRdb's copy has only in-frame clones and lacks some. The sample yields approximately 16,000 clones, roughly nine tenths seen once. The material sequenced was peripheral blood. This chain uses TRBV27 with TRBJ2-7; D is perhaps TRBD2 (7 bases). The clonotype was recovered from a woman aged 80 or over with COVID-19, enrolled during active disease. The CDR3 loop is CTSSLYMGGQVGSYEQYF. The CDR3 region has the DNA TGTACCAGCAGTTTATACATGGGGGGGCAGGTGGGCTCCTACGAGCAGTACTTC.